A selection of T cell receptor beta chains follows, all from one sample in a study of blood T cell repertoires in COVID-19. Libraries were prepared by immunoSEQ multiplex PCR; TCRdb keeps only in-frame clonotypes and omits some of them. The table includes roughly 250,000 clones, around 90% detected once. The specimen sequenced was peripheral blood. The receptors were gathered from a man between 60 and 70 years old who had recovered from COVID-19. The CDR3 runs from the conserved cysteine through the conserved F or W. A D gene is named only where the DNA matches it firmly. Size is stated for part of the rows, as once, few or many counts, or as a class when the clone is expanded.

D	V	size	length	J	CDR3	DNA
TRBD2	TRBV3-1/TRBV3-2	once	15	TRBJ2-1	CASSQGGGGRNEQFF	TGTGCCAGCAGCCAAGGAGGCGGGGGGAGGAATGAGCAGTTCTTC
TRBD1	TRBV15	NA	15	TRBJ1-1	CATSRGTGLNTEAFF	TGTGCCACCAGCAGAGGGACAGGGTTGAACACTGAAGCTTTCTTT
NA	TRBV2	NA	12	TRBJ1-1	CASSGQNTEAFF	TGTGCCAGCAGCGGACAGAACACTGAAGCTTTCTTT
TRBD1	TRBV29-1	once	18	TRBJ1-1	CSVVGTKGPGQGPIEAFF	TGCAGCGTTGTTGGCACAAAGGGGCCAGGACAGGGGCCGATCGAAGCTTTCTTT
TRBD1	TRBV2	NA	14	TRBJ1-1	CASSEQGARTEAFF	TGTGCCAGCAGCGAACAGGGGGCGAGGACTGAAGCTTTCTTT
TRBD1	TRBV19	NA	15	TRBJ1-4	CASRGRGGPYEKLFF	TGTGCCAGTAGAGGTCGAGGGGGCCCGTACGAAAAACTGTTTTTT
NA	TRBV6-5	NA	13	TRBJ2-1	CASSYPDRGEQFF	TGTGCCAGCAGTTACCCGGACAGAGGAGAGCAGTTCTTC
TRBD2	TRBV10-2	NA	19	TRBJ2-5	CASSESLAGADPYQETQYF	TGCGCCAGCAGTGAGTCCCTAGCGGGGGCCGACCCGTACCAAGAGACCCAGTACTTC
NA	TRBV7-2	NA	16	TRBJ1-3	CASSLPLLMAGNTIYF	TGTGCCAGCAGCTTACCCTTACTAATGGCGGGAAACACCATATATTTT
TRBD1	TRBV6-5	NA	14	TRBJ1-1	CASRVRQGAPEAFF	TGTGCCAGCAGGGTTCGACAGGGGGCCCCTGAAGCTTTCTTT
NA	TRBV19	NA	15	TRBJ2-5	CASPLEEGAVETQYF	TGTGCCAGCCCCTTGGAGGAGGGGGCTGTGGAGACCCAGTACTTC
TRBD2	TRBV2	NA	15	TRBJ2-5	CASTWASGGRETQYF	TGTGCCAGCACTTGGGCTAGCGGGGGACGCGAGACCCAGTACTTC
TRBD2	TRBV19	once	15	TRBJ2-2	CASSISSGGTGELFF	TGTGCCAGTAGTATCTCTAGCGGGGGGACCGGGGAGCTGTTTTTT
TRBD2	TRBV6-2/TRBV6-3	NA	18	TRBJ2-2	CASSYPQERGAPGGELFF	TGTGCCAGCAGTTACCCTCAAGAGCGGGGGGCCCCCGGCGGGGAGCTGTTTTTT
NA	TRBV27	NA	15	TRBJ2-7	CASSFPGRRRNEQYF	TGTGCCAGCAGTTTCCCAGGGAGGAGGAGGAACGAGCAGTACTTC
NA	TRBV5-1	NA	17	TRBJ1-6	CASSLSSTGNLKTPLHF	TGCGCCAGCAGCTTGAGTTCGACAGGTAACCTTAAGACACCCCTCCACTTT
NA	TRBV7-9	NA	13	TRBJ2-5	CASSENQQGNGYF	TGTGCCAGCAGCGAAAACCAACAGGGAAATGGGTACTTC
TRBD1	TRBV24-1	NA	17	TRBJ1-2	CATSDSRDRRSNYGYTF	TGTGCCACCAGTGATTCTCGGGACAGGAGATCTAACTATGGCTACACCTTC
NA	TRBV11-2	NA	14	TRBJ1-4	CASSLPGIREKLFF	TGTGCCAGCAGCTTACCGGGTATAAGAGAAAAACTGTTTTTT
TRBD1	TRBV24-1	NA	13	TRBJ1-1	CATSDHRGSEAFF	TGTGCCACCAGTGATCACAGGGGGTCTGAAGCTTTCTTT
TRBD1	TRBV16	NA	16	TRBJ2-3	CASSHGTGRLTDTQYF	TGTGCCAGCAGCCACGGGACAGGGCGTCTCACAGATACGCAGTATTTT
NA	TRBV6-6	few	15	TRBJ2-7	CASSPRGGFSYEQYF	TGTGCCAGCAGCCCAAGAGGAGGGTTTTCCTACGAGCAGTACTTC
NA	TRBV20-1	NA	11	TRBJ1-1	CSARRPGEAFF	TGCAGTGCCAGGCGGCCGGGAGAAGCTTTCTTT
NA	TRBV12-3/TRBV12-4	NA	13	TRBJ1-1	CASTPWGGTEAFF	TGTGCCAGCACCCCCTGGGGGGGAACTGAAGCTTTCTTT